One and the same sample provided the 5 T cell receptor beta chains below, sequenced in a study of early T cells in non-severe SARS-CoV-2 infection. TCRdb passed the 5' RACE reads through MiXCR, listing each CDR3 protein once. The sample gives over 25,000 distinct CDR3 sequences, about 7% of which show up once; roughly 4.1% is in the top ten. Material: whole blood. These receptors were taken from an adult who was a healthcare worker with PCR-confirmed SARS-CoV-2 infection or an uninfected control (not recorded which).

This clonotype came up a few times. The chain links TRBV12-3 or TRBV12-4 to TRBJ2-2; 9 positions agree with TRBD1. The V and J ends lost 6 bases and 5 bases, in that order; junction bases with no gene match: 7. The CDR3 is made up of 15 amino acids. The CDR3 is CASSVRQGGTGELFF. The DNA of the CDR3 is TGTGCCAGCAGCGTCAGACAGGGGGGAACCGGGGAGCTGTTTTTT.

The sample holds many counts of this clonotype. V gene TRBV20-1 combines with J gene TRBJ1-5; the D is unclear. The germline V and J ends were trimmed by 3 bases and 0 bases, with 12 bases remaining between them. The CDR3 has 15 residues. CDR1 is DFQATT and CDR2 is SNEGSKA in the germline V gene (reference sequence). CDR3 DNA sequence: TGCAGTGCTAGTCTCCAGGTCTATAGCAATCAGCCCCAGCATTTT. Residues: CSASLQVYSNQPQHF.

This clonotype came up many times. The chain carries TRBV7-9 and TRBJ2-3, with D possibly matching TRBD1 (6 bases). The CDR3 has 16 amino acids. V was cut by 2 bases and J by 2 bases, with 14 bases left in between. Germline V gives CDR1 SEHNR, CDR2 FQNEAQ (reference sequence). The DNA of the CDR3 is TGTGCCAGCAGCTTAATGGGACAAACTACCACAGATACGCAGTATTTT. The encoded protein is CASSLMGQTTTDTQYF.

This clonotype appeared many times. The chain carries TRBV20-1 and TRBJ1-1; TRBD1 is a possible D gene (6 bases). CDR1 DFQATT and CDR2 SNEGSKA come from the germline V gene (reference sequence). CDR3 size: 15 residues. V was trimmed by 3 bases and J by 1 base, leaving 15 bases between them. The CDR3 DNA reads as TGCAGTGCTAGTAAGGGGGGAGTCGCGAACACTGAAGCTTTCTTT. It is translated as CSASKGGVANTEAFF.

This clonotype was counted many times. V and J are TRBV24-1 and TRBJ2-5; tentatively, D is TRBD1 (6 bases). The V gene's germline CDR1 is KGHDR and CDR2 SFDVKD. The V end was cut by 4 bases, the J end by 0 bases, with 11 bases between. CDR3 size: 15 residues. DNA for the CDR3: TGTGCCACCAGTGACCCAGACAGGTACCAAGAGACCCAGTACTTC. Translation gives CATSDPDRYQETQYF.